The present T cell receptor beta chain was sequenced within a study of response to subunit inactivated influenza vaccine. Regarding the study as a whole: Authors suggested that a seasonal influenza vaccination recruits few new T cells each time.

TCRdb called the RT-PCR reads again in MiXCR, with one record for every CDR3 protein. Here the sample spans about 530,000 distinct CDR3 sequences, 10% to 15% being singletons. This clonotype was found a few times. What it binds is not known. Germline V gives CDR1 GTSNPN, CDR2 SVGIG (reference sequence). V lost 0 bases to trimming and J lost 4 bases, with 4 bases between them. The CDR3 totals 12 residues. The sequence was obtained from a man over 45 who received an inactivated influenza vaccine. This sequence joins TRBV30 and TRBJ1-3; D uncertain. The sequencing here drew on PBMCs from blood, taken on the day of vaccination. The CDR3 nucleotides read TGTGCCTGGAGTGTAATGGGAAACACCATATATTTT. Its translation: CAWSVMGNTIYF.